This is a list of T cell receptor beta chains from one sample in a study of blood T cell repertoires in COVID-19. The table came from immunoSEQ multiplex PCR; TCRdb's copy has only in-frame clones and leaves some out. Of tens of thousands of clones listed, 88% are singletons. Sequencing was carried out using peripheral blood. These receptors came from a woman older than 75 with active or convalescent COVID-19. Both conserved end residues are part of each CDR3. A D gene is named only where the DNA matches it firmly. Expanded clones get a size class; other rows say once, few or many, or leave the size out.

D gene: TRBD2; J gene: TRBJ2-2; V gene: TRBV19; clone size: -; CDR3 DNA: TGTGCCAGTAGAACCGGGACTAGCGGGAACACCGGGGAGCTGTTTTTT; CDR3 protein: CASRTGTSGNTGELFF
D gene: TRBD1; J gene: TRBJ2-7; V gene: TRBV6-1; clone size: -; CDR3 DNA: TGTGCCAGCAGTGACCCGGGACAGGCGGCCTACGAGCAGTACTTC; CDR3 protein: CASSDPGQAAYEQYF
D gene: -; J gene: TRBJ2-1; V gene: TRBV6-5; clone size: once; CDR3 DNA: TGTGCCAGCAGTTATGTTCCTAAGTCACCCCATGAGCAGTTCTTC; CDR3 protein: CASSYVPKSPHEQFF
D gene: TRBD1; J gene: TRBJ1-1; V gene: TRBV28; clone size: -; CDR3 DNA: TGTGCCAGCCTCAGGGGGCCCGGGGCTGAAGCTTTCTTT; CDR3 protein: CASLRGPGAEAFF
D gene: -; J gene: TRBJ1-5; V gene: TRBV2; clone size: -; CDR3 DNA: TGTGCCAGCAGTGAAAGGACAGCTGGCAATCAGCCCCAGCATTTT; CDR3 protein: CASSERTAGNQPQHF
D gene: TRBD1; J gene: TRBJ2-2; V gene: TRBV5-1; clone size: -; CDR3 DNA: TGCGCCAGCCGGCAGGGACAGGGGGAAGGGGAGCTGTTTTTT; CDR3 protein: CASRQGQGEGELFF
D gene: -; J gene: TRBJ1-2; V gene: TRBV5-1; clone size: -; CDR3 DNA: TGCGCCAGCAGCCCTGACAGCTACTATGGCTACACCTTC; CDR3 protein: CASSPDSYYGYTF
D gene: -; J gene: TRBJ2-7; V gene: TRBV11-2; clone size: once; CDR3 DNA: TGTGCCAGCAGCCCCTCAGAAGGGGTGTACTACGAGCAGTACTTC; CDR3 protein: CASSPSEGVYYEQYF
D gene: TRBD1; J gene: TRBJ1-2; V gene: TRBV19; clone size: -; CDR3 DNA: TGTGCCAGTAGTCCAGGGGGGGGCTACACCTTC; CDR3 protein: CASSPGGGYTF
D gene: TRBD1; J gene: TRBJ2-5; V gene: TRBV9; clone size: -; CDR3 DNA: TGTGCCAGCAGCGTAAACAGGGGGCGCGAAGAGACCCAGTACTTC; CDR3 protein: CASSVNRGREETQYF
D gene: -; J gene: TRBJ2-3; V gene: TRBV18; clone size: -; CDR3 DNA: TGTGCCAGCTCACCCGAACGGGACTCCCGACATTTT; CDR3 protein: CASSPERDSRHF
D gene: -; J gene: TRBJ1-5; V gene: TRBV3-1/TRBV3-2; clone size: -; CDR3 DNA: TGTGCCAGCAGCCAAGATCGGAACAGTCGCCCTCTCTTATATAGCAATCAGCCCCAGCATTTT; CDR3 protein: CASSQDRNSRPLLYSNQPQHF
D gene: -; J gene: TRBJ2-1; V gene: TRBV7-9; clone size: -; CDR3 DNA: TGTGCCAGCAGGGAGGGGAGTGGCTACAATGAGCAGTTCTTC; CDR3 protein: CASREGSGYNEQFF
D gene: -; J gene: TRBJ1-3; V gene: TRBV3-1/TRBV3-2; clone size: -; CDR3 DNA: TGTGCCAGCAGCCAAGGTGGCAGGGTTTACACCATATATTTT; CDR3 protein: CASSQGGRVYTIYF
D gene: -; J gene: TRBJ2-3; V gene: TRBV7-9; clone size: -; CDR3 DNA: TGTGCCAGCAGCTCGAGCCTCTCGGATACGCAGTATTTT; CDR3 protein: CASSSSLSDTQYF
D gene: -; J gene: TRBJ2-4; V gene: TRBV7-2; clone size: -; CDR3 DNA: TGTGCCAGCAGCCTACGACTTACAGGGGCCAAAAACATTCAGTACTTC; CDR3 protein: CASSLRLTGAKNIQYF
D gene: TRBD2; J gene: TRBJ2-3; V gene: TRBV10-1; clone size: -; CDR3 DNA: TGCGCCAGCAGTGCCGGGGGGGTCACAGATACGCAGTATTTT; CDR3 protein: CASSAGGVTDTQYF
D gene: -; J gene: TRBJ1-6; V gene: TRBV9; clone size: -; CDR3 DNA: TGTGCCAGCAGCGTAGTGGGCAGTGTTAATTCACCCCTCCACTTT; CDR3 protein: CASSVVGSVNSPLHF
D gene: TRBD1; J gene: TRBJ1-3; V gene: TRBV25-1; clone size: -; CDR3 DNA: TGTGCCAGCAGTGTCCAGGGGGCAGCTGGAAACACCATATATTTT; CDR3 protein: CASSVQGAAGNTIYF
D gene: -; J gene: TRBJ2-1; V gene: TRBV19; clone size: -; CDR3 DNA: TGTGCCAGTAGAGAAGTTGGGGGGGGCCACAATGAGCAGTTCTTC; CDR3 protein: CASREVGGGHNEQFF
D gene: -; J gene: TRBJ2-6; V gene: TRBV14; clone size: -; CDR3 DNA: TGTGCCAGCAGCCCCGATGTCGATGCTATTTTGTCTGGGGCCAACGTCCTGACTTTC; CDR3 protein: CASSPDVDAILSGANVLTF
D gene: -; J gene: TRBJ2-5; V gene: TRBV5-1; clone size: -; CDR3 DNA: TGCGCCAGCAGCTCCTGGGGGCAGGGAGGGGGAGAGACCCAGTACTTC; CDR3 protein: CASSSWGQGGGETQYF
D gene: -; J gene: TRBJ2-7; V gene: TRBV5-1; clone size: -; CDR3 DNA: TGCGCCAGCAGCTTGGCCGGAGCCGACAGATACGGGGGCGAGCAGTACTTC; CDR3 protein: CASSLAGADRYGGEQYF
D gene: TRBD2; J gene: TRBJ2-3; V gene: TRBV18; clone size: -; CDR3 DNA: TGTGCCAGCTCACCACGGCGGGAGTCGGCAGATACGCAGTATTTT; CDR3 protein: CASSPRRESADTQYF
D gene: -; J gene: TRBJ1-4; V gene: TRBV7-9; clone size: -; CDR3 DNA: TGTGCCAGCAGCGCCCTGGCCGCCTCAGGAAAACTGTTTTTT; CDR3 protein: CASSALAASGKLFF
D gene: TRBD2; J gene: TRBJ2-1; V gene: TRBV19; clone size: -; CDR3 DNA: TGTGCCAGTAGTACTGGGACTAGCGGGGTCTACAATGAGCAGTTCTTC; CDR3 protein: CASSTGTSGVYNEQFF
D gene: -; J gene: TRBJ1-6; V gene: TRBV7-8; clone size: -; CDR3 DNA: TGTGCCAGCAGCTTGCGCTCGGGAGGGTATAATTCACCCCTCCACTTT; CDR3 protein: CASSLRSGGYNSPLHF
D gene: -; J gene: TRBJ1-2; V gene: TRBV19; clone size: -; CDR3 DNA: TGTGCCAGTAGTCGAGGGCCCCAAGAAGCCTATGGCTACACCTTC; CDR3 protein: CASSRGPQEAYGYTF
D gene: TRBD1; J gene: TRBJ1-5; V gene: TRBV27; clone size: -; CDR3 DNA: TGTGCCAGCGGCACAGGGGACTTATTGAGCAATCAGCCCCAGCATTTT; CDR3 protein: CASGTGDLLSNQPQHF
D gene: TRBD2; J gene: TRBJ2-3; V gene: TRBV10-3; clone size: -; CDR3 DNA: TGTGCCATCAGTGAAATTCGACTAGCCCCCCTCACAGATACGCAGTATTTT; CDR3 protein: CAISEIRLAPLTDTQYF
D gene: -; J gene: TRBJ1-4; V gene: TRBV5-1; clone size: once; CDR3 DNA: TGCGCCAGCAGCGGTTCAGGGTTATCTAATGAAAAACTGTTTTTT; CDR3 protein: CASSGSGLSNEKLFF
D gene: -; J gene: TRBJ1-2; V gene: TRBV5-4; clone size: -; CDR3 DNA: TGTGCCAGCAGCTTGGCGGGTGATAGTGGCTACACCTTC; CDR3 protein: CASSLAGDSGYTF
D gene: -; J gene: TRBJ1-1; V gene: TRBV12-5; clone size: -; CDR3 DNA: TGTGCTAGTGTCCGAACTACGAACACTGAAGCTTTCTTT; CDR3 protein: CASVRTTNTEAFF
D gene: TRBD2; J gene: TRBJ2-1; V gene: TRBV27; clone size: -; CDR3 DNA: TGTGCCAGCAGTTTAGAGACTAGCGGGAGATTTTGGGACAATGAGCAGTTCTTC; CDR3 protein: CASSLETSGRFWDNEQFF
D gene: -; J gene: TRBJ2-1; V gene: TRBV7-2; clone size: -; CDR3 DNA: TGTGCCAGCAGCTTAGGTACACATCTAGGGGATGAGCAGTTCTTC; CDR3 protein: CASSLGTHLGDEQFF
D gene: -; J gene: TRBJ2-3; V gene: TRBV18; clone size: once; CDR3 DNA: TGTGCCAGCTCACCATACTCAGATACGCAGTATTTT; CDR3 protein: CASSPYSDTQYF
D gene: -; J gene: TRBJ1-5; V gene: TRBV19; clone size: few; CDR3 DNA: TGTGCCAGTAGTAACCGGGACACTGGGTATCAGCCCCAGCATTTT; CDR3 protein: CASSNRDTGYQPQHF
D gene: -; J gene: TRBJ2-2; V gene: TRBV19; clone size: -; CDR3 DNA: TGTGCCAGTAGTTCCTCTCCCGCTAGCATTTTCACCGGGGAGCTGTTTTTT; CDR3 protein: CASSSSPASIFTGELFF
D gene: TRBD1; J gene: TRBJ2-4; V gene: TRBV7-6; clone size: -; CDR3 DNA: TGTGCCAGCAGCTTAGCGAGCGGCGAGGGGGCAAACATTCAGTACTTC; CDR3 protein: CASSLASGEGANIQYF
D gene: TRBD1; J gene: TRBJ1-3; V gene: TRBV5-1; clone size: -; CDR3 DNA: TGCGCCAGCAGCCCAGGACAGGGGGCGTTGGGAAACACCATATATTTT; CDR3 protein: CASSPGQGALGNTIYF
D gene: -; J gene: TRBJ1-2; V gene: TRBV4-3; clone size: -; CDR3 DNA: TGCGCCAGCAGCCAAGATCCAGGGCTAAACTATGGCTACACCTTC; CDR3 protein: CASSQDPGLNYGYTF
D gene: -; J gene: TRBJ1-5; V gene: TRBV19; clone size: -; CDR3 DNA: TGTGCCAGTACGGGGGGGGGTCAGCCCCAGCATTTT; CDR3 protein: CASTGGGQPQHF
D gene: -; J gene: TRBJ1-6; V gene: TRBV10-3; clone size: -; CDR3 DNA: TGTGCCATCAGCTTCGACAGGATGGCTTCACCCCTCCACTTT; CDR3 protein: CAISFDRMASPLHF
D gene: -; J gene: TRBJ1-2; V gene: TRBV11-2; clone size: -; CDR3 DNA: TGTGCCAGCAGCTTAGACGCGACAGATAATTATGGCTACACCTTC; CDR3 protein: CASSLDATDNYGYTF
D gene: TRBD2; J gene: TRBJ2-1; V gene: TRBV4-2; clone size: -; CDR3 DNA: TGTGCCAGCAGCCAAGATCGGCTAGCGGGAGGGTGGTACAATGAGCAGTTCTTC; CDR3 protein: CASSQDRLAGGWYNEQFF
D gene: TRBD1; J gene: TRBJ2-4; V gene: TRBV5-4; clone size: -; CDR3 DNA: TGTGCCAGCAGCTTCAGGACAGGGGCCAAAAACATTCAGTACTTC; CDR3 protein: CASSFRTGAKNIQYF